This T cell receptor (beta chain) is drawn from a study of blood T cell repertoires in COVID-19. Libraries were prepared by immunoSEQ multiplex PCR; TCRdb keeps only in-frame clonotypes and omits some of them. The table has around 310,000 clones, just under 90% seen once; the top ten hold roughly a tenth. Residents of 20 to 25 US areas, aged roughly 18 to 95 years, made up the participants. The sample holds one count of this clone. This CDR3 has 13 residues. The V gene end was trimmed by 6 bases and the J gene end by 3 bases; junction bases not matched to a gene: 5. CDR1 and CDR2 (germline): SQVTM, ANQGSEA.

This clonotype was sampled from a woman aged 25-40 years who had recovered from COVID-19. The sequenced material came from PBMCs or T cells enriched from blood (not recorded which). V gene TRBV29-1 combines with J gene TRBJ1-5; 7 bases are shared with TRBD1. This CDR3 reads CSVKQGFNQPQHF. DNA for the CDR3: TGCAGCGTCAAACAGGGGTTCAATCAGCCCCAGCATTTT.